This is a list of T cell receptor beta chains from one sample in a study of T cell repertoires in cytomegalovirus infection. In TCRdb, the reads were re-called with MiXCR into one record per CDR3 protein. Of almost 550,000 distinct CDR3 sequences in the sample, about 15% were seen once. The sample comprised CD8+ T cells from PBMCs. The receptors derive from a human donor in good health (CMV status not recorded). Some clones in this sample may be carry-over from other donors' samples. Both conserved end residues are part of each CDR3. A D gene is named only where the DNA matches it firmly. The listing skips clone size in some rows; elsewhere it reads once, few, many or a size class.

clone_size cdr3_length d_call j_call v_call cdr3_aa cdr3_nt
. 14 . TRBJ1-2 TRBV15 CATSPPEGPGGYTF TGTGCCACCAGCCCCCCAGAGGGGCCGGGGGGCTACACCTTC
many 13 . TRBJ1-1 TRBV3-1 CASCLAANTEAFF TGTGCCAGCTGCCTGGCAGCGAACACTGAAGCTTTCTTT
many 15 TRBD1 TRBJ2-3 TRBV2 CASSQDRDPQDTQYF TGTGCCAGCAGTCAGGACAGGGATCCTCAAGATACGCAGTATTTT
many 12 . TRBJ1-1 TRBV7-9 CASSFRETEAFF TGTGCCAGCAGCTTCCGGGAGACTGAAGCTTTCTTT
few 14 TRBD1 TRBJ2-7 TRBV15 CATQDRGRSSEQYF TGTGCCACCCAAGACAGGGGAAGGAGCAGCGAGCAGTACTTC
. 17 TRBD1 TRBJ1-4 TRBV2 CASSEGDSHSTNEKLFF TGTGCCAGCAGTGAAGGGGACAGCCATTCAACTAATGAAAAACTGTTTTTT
few 17 . TRBJ1-5 TRBV28 CASSFLPWTESNQPQHF TGTGCCAGCAGTTTCCTACCTTGGACAGAGTCGAATCAGCCCCAGCATTTT
many 17 TRBD2 TRBJ2-1 TRBV11-1 CASSVTSGRYSYNEQFF TGTGCCAGCAGCGTGACTAGCGGGAGGTACTCCTACAATGAGCAGTTCTTC
many 11 . TRBJ2-7 TRBV12-5 CASGIGFEQYF TGTGCTAGTGGAATAGGGTTCGAGCAGTACTTC
. 14 . TRBJ2-2 TRBV10-2 CASSEPLDTGELFF TGCGCCAGCAGTGAGCCCCTAGATACCGGGGAGCTGTTTTTT
. 14 . TRBJ1-5 TRBV6-2/TRBV6-3 CASSSRTSNQPQHF TGTGCCAGCAGTTCCCGGACAAGTAATCAGCCCCAGCATTTT
. 17 TRBD2 TRBJ2-1 TRBV27 CASSLTHPSGAYNEQFF TGTGCCAGCAGTTTAACCCACCCTAGCGGGGCTTACAATGAGCAGTTCTTC
. 12 . TRBJ2-4 TRBV3-1 CASLGERNIQYF TGTGCTTCCCTGGGGGAGAGAAACATTCAGTACTTC
few 14 . TRBJ1-5 TRBV19 CASSMGGDNQPQHF TGTGCCAGTAGTATGGGAGGGGACAATCAGCCCCAGCATTTT
many 14 . TRBJ2-1 TRBV12-3/TRBV12-4 CASSLVDSNNEQFF TGTGCCAGCAGTTTAGTTGACTCGAACAATGAGCAGTTCTTC
. 17 TRBD1 TRBJ2-7 TRBV18 CASSPPARQGRYDEQYF TGTGCCAGCTCACCACCGGCTCGACAGGGAAGATACGACGAGCAGTACTTC
few 16 TRBD1 TRBJ2-3 TRBV14 CASSPGQGWEADTQYF TGTGCCAGCAGCCCCGGACAGGGTTGGGAGGCAGATACGCAGTATTTT
. 15 . TRBJ2-3 TRBV28 CASSLSMTGTDTQYF TGTGCCAGCAGTTTAAGCATGACAGGCACAGATACGCAGTATTTT
many 16 TRBD2 TRBJ2-1 TRBV24-1 CATSDPQREFMDEQFF TGTGCCACCAGTGACCCACAGCGGGAGTTCATGGATGAGCAGTTCTTC
many 18 . TRBJ2-1 TRBV19 CASAQQKEADNSYNEQFF TGTGCCAGTGCCCAACAAAAAGAAGCGGACAACTCCTACAATGAGCAGTTCTTC
many 15 . TRBJ2-7 TRBV7-3 CASSLTGHYAYEQYF TGTGCCAGCAGCCTTACGGGACACTACGCCTACGAGCAGTACTTC
many 18 TRBD1 TRBJ2-7 TRBV28 CASSSAKTGTGVNYEQYF TGTGCCAGCAGTTCCGCAAAGACCGGGACAGGGGTGAACTACGAGCAGTACTTC
. 14 . TRBJ1-5 TRBV15 CATSTRGPNQPQHF TGTGCCACCAGTACCCGGGGTCCCAATCAGCCCCAGCATTTT
. 14 . TRBJ1-4 TRBV29-1 CSAGRVATNEKLFF TGCAGCGCTGGCCGGGTCGCAACTAATGAAAAACTGTTTTTT
. 13 TRBD1 TRBJ1-2 TRBV30 CAWNRQGATGYTF TGTGCCTGGAACCGACAGGGGGCAACGGGCTACACCTTC
many 16 . TRBJ1-4 TRBV19 CASSETRAATNEKLFF TGTGCCAGTAGCGAGACAAGGGCCGCAACTAATGAAAAACTGTTTTTT
few 14 . TRBJ1-5 TRBV27 CASSFRPHNQPQHF TGTGCCAGCAGTTTTCGGCCTCACAATCAGCCCCAGCATTTT
. 15 . TRBJ2-1 TRBV15 CATSRDIFSGNEQFF TGTGCCACCAGCAGAGATATCTTTTCAGGTAATGAGCAGTTCTTC
. 15 . TRBJ1-2 TRBV10-3 CAISESIQSNYGYTF TGTGCCATCAGTGAGTCGATACAGTCAAACTATGGCTACACCTTC
. 13 . TRBJ2-7 TRBV7-2 CASSFEPLYEQYF TGTGCCAGCAGCTTTGAACCACTATACGAGCAGTACTTC
. 13 . TRBJ1-2 TRBV27 CASSTSRGDGYTF TGTGCCAGCAGCACCTCTAGGGGAGATGGCTACACCTTC
few 16 . TRBJ1-2 TRBV20-1 CSARGRAGEENYGYTF TGCAGTGCTAGAGGGAGGGCAGGGGAAGAAAACTATGGCTACACCTTC
many 16 . TRBJ2-3 TRBV11-1 CASSLRREGKGDTQYF TGTGCCAGCAGCCTAAGGCGGGAAGGGAAAGGAGATACGCAGTATTTT
once 14 . TRBJ1-6 TRBV6-2/TRBV6-3 CACSPRTEYSPLHF TGTGCCTGCAGCCCCCGGACAGAATATTCACCCCTCCACTTT
few 15 TRBD2 TRBJ2-7 TRBV9 CASSATSGASYEQYF TGTGCCAGCAGTGCAACTAGCGGGGCCTCCTACGAGCAGTACTTC
. 11 . TRBJ2-7 TRBV27 CASRWSGEQYF TGTGCCAGCCGCTGGTCCGGGGAGCAGTACTTC
. 20 TRBD2 TRBJ2-5 TRBV9 CASSVDERGLLSGHLGTQYF TGTGCCAGCAGCGTAGACGAGCGGGGGCTTCTTTCTGGTCATCTGGGGACCCAGTACTTC
. 16 . TRBJ2-3 TRBV5-1 CASSLDSPKSTDTQYF TGCGCCAGCAGCTTGGACTCCCCCAAGTCCACAGATACGCAGTATTTT
. 15 . TRBJ1-2 TRBV14 CASSQVLYDVVGYTF TGTGCCAGCAGCCAAGTATTATATGATGTGGTTGGCTACACCTTC
. 15 . TRBJ1-5 TRBV4-2 CASSQERISNQPQHF TGTGCCAGCAGCCAAGAGAGGATTAGCAATCAGCCCCAGCATTTT
few 17 TRBD2 TRBJ2-4 TRBV20-1 CSASGGPGITIGGIQYF TGCAGTGCCTCGGGGGGGCCAGGCATTACAATCGGGGGCATTCAGTACTTC
few 12 . TRBJ1-1 TRBV7-3 CASSHNGAEAFF TGTGCCAGCAGCCACAATGGGGCTGAAGCTTTCTTT
few 16 . TRBJ2-7 TRBV20-1 CSARGRGGRFTYEQYF TGCAGTGCTAGAGGAAGAGGCGGACGATTTACCTACGAGCAGTACTTC